This is a list of T cell receptor beta chains from one sample in a study of shared clonotypes between healthy human individuals. Generated by immunoSEQ multiplex PCR, the TCRdb table keeps only in-frame clones and is missing some. The table records under 1,100,000 clones, 75% to 85% of them present only once. Sequenced input: memory CD4+ T cells from PBMCs. These receptors all come from a man between 18 and 29 years old in good health. Some clones in this sample may be carry-over from other donors' samples. The CDR3 runs from the conserved cysteine through the conserved F or W. Each record gives: CDR3 length, J gene, D gene, clone size, V gene, CDR3 protein, CDR3 DNA. D genes are given only for firm matches. Clone size is shown for a subset of rows, as once, few, many or a class of expanded clone.

>14|TRBJ2-4|TRBD1|-|TRBV7-3
CASSFTTGGDIQYF
TGTGCCAGCAGCTTTACGACAGGGGGGGACATTCAGTACTTC
>15|TRBJ1-4|-|-|TRBV28
CASSKTTRVGEKLFF
TGTGCCAGCAGTAAGACGACGAGGGTTGGTGAAAAACTGTTTTTT
>15|TRBJ2-7|-|-|TRBV28
CASSILGASPGEQYF
TGTGCCAGCAGTATCCTTGGGGCGTCCCCCGGCGAGCAGTACTTC
>14|TRBJ1-3|-|-|TRBV29-1
CSVEDERAMGTIYF
TGCAGCGTTGAAGATGAGCGGGCCATGGGCACCATATATTTT
>17|TRBJ2-3|TRBD1|-|TRBV11-2
CASSLFSGTGYTDTQYF
TGTGCCAGCAGCTTATTTTCCGGGACAGGGTATACAGATACGCAGTATTTT
>15|TRBJ2-5|TRBD2|-|TRBV15
CATSNPSGSQETQYF
TGTGCCACCAGCAACCCTAGCGGGAGTCAGGAGACCCAGTACTTC
>15|TRBJ1-2|-|-|TRBV4-2
CASSQEETGLEGYTF
TGTGCCAGCAGCCAAGAGGAGACAGGATTGGAGGGCTACACCTTC
>14|TRBJ2-1|-|-|TRBV15
CATSRRASSNEQFF
TGTGCCACCAGCAGAAGGGCTAGCTCCAATGAGCAGTTCTTC
>15|TRBJ1-4|TRBD1|-|TRBV6-1
CASRLRQGTNEKLFF
TGTGCCAGCAGACTTCGACAGGGTACTAATGAAAAACTGTTTTTT
>14|TRBJ2-7|TRBD2|-|TRBV15
CATSRDIAGTEQYF
TGTGCCACCAGCAGGGACATAGCGGGAACCGAGCAGTACTTC
>15|TRBJ1-1|TRBD1|once|TRBV5-1
CASTSTGAVGTEAFF
TGCGCCAGCACCTCAACAGGGGCGGTGGGCACTGAAGCTTTCTTT
>15|TRBJ2-5|TRBD2|-|TRBV30
CAWGTSGSGVETQYF
TGTGCCTGGGGGACTAGCGGGAGCGGGGTAGAGACCCAGTACTTC
>12|TRBJ1-1|-|-|TRBV2
CASSYYGSEAFF
TGTGCCAGCAGTTACTACGGCAGCGAAGCTTTCTTT
>14|TRBJ1-4|-|once|TRBV6-5
CASSYSSGREKLFF
TGTGCCAGCAGTTACTCTTCGGGCAGAGAAAAACTGTTTTTT
>14|TRBJ1-5|-|many|TRBV28
CASRKGPRNQPQHF
TGTGCCAGCAGGAAAGGGCCTCGCAATCAGCCCCAGCATTTT
>13|TRBJ1-3|-|few|TRBV7-2
CASSLEGGNTIYF
TGTGCCAGCAGCTTAGAGGGGGGAAACACCATATATTTT
>17|TRBJ2-1|TRBD2|-|TRBV9
CASSVALGLAGDWEQFF
TGTGCCAGCAGCGTAGCTCTTGGACTAGCGGGAGATTGGGAGCAGTTCTTC
>13|TRBJ2-1|-|-|TRBV11-2
CASSPLGKDEQFF
TGTGCCAGCAGCCCCCTGGGGAAAGATGAGCAGTTCTTC
>14|TRBJ1-4|-|-|TRBV6-1
CASNLGGYNEKLFF
TGTGCCAGCAACCTCGGGGGGTATAATGAAAAACTGTTTTTT
>13|TRBJ1-6|-|once|TRBV30
CAWNYKDHSPLHF
TGTGCCTGGAATTATAAGGATCATTCACCCCTCCACTTT
>13|TRBJ2-1|-|many|TRBV5-4
CASSLWQGYEQFF
TGTGCCAGCAGCTTGTGGCAGGGCTATGAGCAGTTCTTC
>14|TRBJ1-5|-|-|TRBV5-1
CASSLLQGAQPQHF
TGCGCCAGCAGCTTGTTACAGGGTGCCCAGCCCCAGCATTTT
>13|TRBJ1-5|-|-|TRBV15
CATADAGNQPQHF
TGTGCCACGGCAGATGCCGGCAATCAGCCCCAGCATTTT
>12|TRBJ2-1|-|-|TRBV6-6
CAIKGDSAEQFF
TGTGCCATCAAGGGGGACTCGGCGGAGCAGTTCTTC
>15|TRBJ2-2|-|-|TRBV23-1
CASSQSAGGTGELFF
TGCGCCAGCAGTCAATCAGCCGGTGGCACCGGGGAGCTGTTTTTT
>13|TRBJ1-1|-|few|TRBV10-3
CAISPTANTEAFF
TGTGCCATCAGTCCCACAGCGAACACTGAAGCTTTCTTT
>16|TRBJ2-5|TRBD2|once|TRBV7-2
CASSLVFGRYKETQYF
TGTGCCAGCAGCTTAGTTTTCGGGAGGTATAAAGAGACCCAGTACTTC
>17|TRBJ2-1|TRBD2|-|TRBV5-6
CASSLRTSGRGRTEQFF
TGTGCCAGCAGCCTCCGGACTAGCGGAAGGGGGAGGACTGAGCAGTTCTTC
>15|TRBJ1-1|-|many|TRBV5-1
CASRNQGGTNTEAFF
TGCGCCAGCAGAAACCAAGGAGGGACGAACACTGAAGCTTTCTTT
>16|TRBJ1-4|-|-|TRBV4-2
CASSQDRGRSNEKLFF
TGTGCCAGCAGCCAAGATAGGGGACGGAGTAATGAAAAACTGTTTTTT
>14|TRBJ1-1|TRBD1|-|TRBV2
CASSWDREDTEAFF
TGTGCCAGCAGCTGGGACAGGGAGGACACTGAAGCTTTCTTT